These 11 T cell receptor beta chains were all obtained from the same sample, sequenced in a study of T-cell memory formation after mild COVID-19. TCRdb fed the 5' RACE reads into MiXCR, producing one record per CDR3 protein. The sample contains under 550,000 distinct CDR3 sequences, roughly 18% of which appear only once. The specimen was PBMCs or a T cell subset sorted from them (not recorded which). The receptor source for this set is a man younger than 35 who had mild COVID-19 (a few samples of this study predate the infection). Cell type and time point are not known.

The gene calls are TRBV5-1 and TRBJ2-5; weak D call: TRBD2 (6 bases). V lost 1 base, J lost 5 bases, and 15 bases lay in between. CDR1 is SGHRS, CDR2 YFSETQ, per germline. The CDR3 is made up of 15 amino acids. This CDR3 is CASSLTGPGGETQYF. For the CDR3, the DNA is TGCGCCAGCAGCTTGACGGGGCCAGGAGGGGAGACCCAGTACTTC.

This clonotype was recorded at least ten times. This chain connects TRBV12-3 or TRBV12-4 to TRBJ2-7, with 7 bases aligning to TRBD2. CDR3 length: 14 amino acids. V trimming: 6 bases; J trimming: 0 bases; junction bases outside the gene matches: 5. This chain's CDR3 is CASSSGGSSYEQYF. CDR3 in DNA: TGTGCCAGCAGCTCCGGGGGGAGCTCCTACGAGCAGTACTTC.

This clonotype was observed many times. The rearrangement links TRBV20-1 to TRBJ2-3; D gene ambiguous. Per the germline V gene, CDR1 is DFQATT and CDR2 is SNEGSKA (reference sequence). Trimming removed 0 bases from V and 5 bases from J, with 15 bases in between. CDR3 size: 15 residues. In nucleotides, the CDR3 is TGCAGTGCTAGAGATCTGGGAATCTCTGGAGATACGCAGTATTTT. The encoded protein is CSARDLGISGDTQYF.

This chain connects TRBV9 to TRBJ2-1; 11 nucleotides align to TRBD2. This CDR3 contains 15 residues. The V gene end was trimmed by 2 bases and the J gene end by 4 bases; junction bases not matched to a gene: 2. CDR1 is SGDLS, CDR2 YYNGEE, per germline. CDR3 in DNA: TGTGCCAGCAGCGTCACTAGCGGGGGTTACAATGAGCAGTTCTTC. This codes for CASSVTSGGYNEQFF.

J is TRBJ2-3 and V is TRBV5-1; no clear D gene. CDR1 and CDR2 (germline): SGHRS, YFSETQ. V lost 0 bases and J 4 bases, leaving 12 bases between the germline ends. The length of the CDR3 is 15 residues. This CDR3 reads CASSLDPAPPDTQYF. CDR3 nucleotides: TGCGCCAGCAGCTTGGATCCCGCCCCCCCAGATACGCAGTATTTT.

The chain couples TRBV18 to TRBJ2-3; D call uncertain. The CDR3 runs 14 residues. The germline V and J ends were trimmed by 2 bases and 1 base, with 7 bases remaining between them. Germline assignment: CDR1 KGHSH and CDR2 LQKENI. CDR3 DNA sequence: TGTGCCAGCTCACCAAGATCGGGCACAGATACGCAGTATTTT. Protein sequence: CASSPRSGTDTQYF. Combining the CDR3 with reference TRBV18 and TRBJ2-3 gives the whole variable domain NAGVMQNPRHLVRRRGQEARLRCSPMKGHSHVYWYRQLPEEGLKFMVYLQKENIIDESGMPKERFSAEFPKEGPSILRIQQVVRGDSAAYFCASSPRSGTDTQYFGPGTRLTVL.

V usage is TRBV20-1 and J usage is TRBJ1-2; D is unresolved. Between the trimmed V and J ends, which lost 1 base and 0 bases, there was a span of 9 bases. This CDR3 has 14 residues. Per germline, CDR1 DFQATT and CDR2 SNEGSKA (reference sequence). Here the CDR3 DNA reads TGCAGTGCTAGAGTATGGCTTGCTAACTATGGCTACACCTTC. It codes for CSARVWLANYGYTF.

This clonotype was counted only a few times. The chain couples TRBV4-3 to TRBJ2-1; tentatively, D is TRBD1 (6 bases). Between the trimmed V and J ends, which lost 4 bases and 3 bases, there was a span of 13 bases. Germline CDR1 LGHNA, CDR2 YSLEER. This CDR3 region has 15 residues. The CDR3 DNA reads TGCGCCAGCAGCCGGATCAGGGGAATCTACAATGAGCAGTTCTTC. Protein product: CASSRIRGIYNEQFF.

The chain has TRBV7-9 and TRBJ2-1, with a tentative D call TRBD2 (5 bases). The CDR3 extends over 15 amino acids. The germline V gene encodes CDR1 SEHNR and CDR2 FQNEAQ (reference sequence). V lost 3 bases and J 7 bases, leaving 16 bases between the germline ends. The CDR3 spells CASSFLGNPFNEQFF. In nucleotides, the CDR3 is TGTGCCAGCAGCTTCCTCGGGAATCCTTTTAATGAGCAGTTCTTC. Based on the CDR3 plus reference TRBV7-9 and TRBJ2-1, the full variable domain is DTGVSQNPRHKITKRGQNVTFRCDPISEHNRLYWYRQTLGQGPEFLTYFQNEAQLEKSRLLSDRFSAERPKGSFSTLEIQRTEQGDSAMYLCASSFLGNPFNEQFFGPGTRLTVL.

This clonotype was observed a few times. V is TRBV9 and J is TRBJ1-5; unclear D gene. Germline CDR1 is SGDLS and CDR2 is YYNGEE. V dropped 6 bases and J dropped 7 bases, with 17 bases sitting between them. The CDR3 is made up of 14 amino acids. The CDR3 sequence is CASTKTGSGQPQHF. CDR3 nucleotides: TGTGCCAGCACTAAAACGGGTTCGGGGCAGCCCCAGCATTTT.

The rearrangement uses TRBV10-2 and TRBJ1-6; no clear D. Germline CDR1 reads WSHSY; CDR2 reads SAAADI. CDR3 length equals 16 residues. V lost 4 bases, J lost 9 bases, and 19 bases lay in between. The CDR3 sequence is CASSATSREFGSPLHF. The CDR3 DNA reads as TGCGCCAGCAGTGCTACATCGAGGGAGTTTGGTTCACCCCTCCACTTT.